This T cell receptor beta chain originates from a study of OX40 agonist ivuxolimab in advanced cancers. Study outcomes and limitations: Some nonresponders additionally presented with little normalized T-cell clonal expansion.

Repertoires were generated with immunoSEQ multiplex PCR, while TCRdb's copy carries only in-frame clones and drops some. The repertoire has tens of thousands of clones, 85% to 90% of them found once; the top ten carry approximately 0.71%. Worth noting for this clone: The antigen is not known.

Germline loops: CDR1 LGHNA, CDR2 YNFKEQ. The CDR3 consists of 17 residues. Losses at the gene ends were 4 bases for V and 1 base for J; bases not matched to a gene: 11. Sequencing used CD4+ or CD8+ T cells sorted from blood, obtained in a trial of the OX40 agonist ivuxolimab. This clonotype was obtained from an adult with an advanced solid tumor such as melanoma, head and neck, liver or kidney cancer. The chain uses TRBV4-2 and TRBJ2-3, with 7 bases identical to TRBD2. CDR3 loop: CASSRRGGGGGTDTQYF. The CDR3 DNA sequence: TGTGCCAGCAGCCGTAGGGGCGGCGGGGGAGGCACAGATACGCAGTATTTT.